The rows below give T cell receptor beta chains drawn from one sample of a study of blood T cell repertoires in COVID-19. Here immunoSEQ multiplex PCR was the method, and the copy in TCRdb shows in-frame clones only, minus some. Seen here are tens of thousands of clones, roughly 87% observed once, and the top ten hold approximately 7.2%. Sequencing was carried out using peripheral blood. The receptors derive from a human donor in a cohort sampled during active COVID-19. The conserved cysteine and the conserved F or W are not part of the CDR3 here. The D gene is left open where the match is weak.

D gene	J gene	V gene	CDR3 protein
TRBD1	TRBJ2-5	TRBV11-2	ASSLGAGGVETQY
-	TRBJ1-2	TRBV29-1	SVDARGSYGYT
-	TRBJ2-6	TRBV7-9	ASSLGVGGVSGANVLT
-	TRBJ2-7	TRBV4-1	ASSKDSGSVLVYEQY
-	TRBJ1-1	TRBV5-6	ASSLRRAPEAF
-	TRBJ1-1	TRBV7-9	ASSLGGGRRTEAF
-	TRBJ1-1	TRBV4-2	ASSPGRTKNTEAF
TRBD1	TRBJ1-5	TRBV7-6	ASSTGQGAYSNQPQH
TRBD1	TRBJ1-2	TRBV15	ATSSPRGRNYGYT
TRBD1	TRBJ1-2	TRBV2	ASSEGPLTGGGGYT
TRBD2	TRBJ2-7	TRBV28	ASSLGTKGLVYEQY
TRBD1	TRBJ1-3	TRBV18	ASSQGASGNTIY
TRBD1	TRBJ1-6	TRBV28	ASTSPGTDVYNSPLH
-	TRBJ2-3	TRBV4-1	ASSPYTRSSTDTQY
TRBD1	TRBJ2-7	TRBV28	ASSLEVGQAGYEQY
-	TRBJ1-1	TRBV5-1	ASSGGGIRTEAF
TRBD2	TRBJ2-5	TRBV4-2	ASSQVGPSGGIYQETQY
-	TRBJ1-2	TRBV28	YTGTSYYGYT
-	TRBJ1-1	TRBV9	ASSPIGNTEAF
TRBD2	TRBJ2-1	TRBV7-9	ASSLVSGRASYNEQF
-	TRBJ2-7	TRBV27	ASGPGVIEQY
TRBD1	TRBJ1-3	TRBV7-9	ASSMGQSGNTIY
-	TRBJ2-7	TRBV6-2/TRBV6-3	ASGLNWAQT
-	TRBJ2-2	TRBV27	ASSLHRSNTGELF
-	TRBJ2-3	TRBV6-6	ASSLPGGQDTQY
-	TRBJ1-1	TRBV2	ASTERGDTEAF
-	TRBJ2-1	TRBV24-1	ATSDLRYNEQF
-	TRBJ2-3	TRBV10-3	AISGQLGTDTQY
TRBD2	TRBJ2-3	TRBV4-2	ASSREGSGSTDTQY
-	TRBJ1-5	TRBV2	ASSEGGVSNQPQH
TRBD2	TRBJ2-7	TRBV7-2	ASSPAGGEIGEQY
-	TRBJ2-1	TRBV28	ASSFQREQF
-	TRBJ2-7	TRBV5-6	ASSLGATTFYEQY
-	TRBJ2-3	TRBV7-2	ASSLGLVGDTQY
-	TRBJ2-5	TRBV27	ASSQRVQMPETQY
-	TRBJ2-1	TRBV11-2	ASSSRMGAFYNEQF
-	TRBJ1-4	TRBV19	ASRTPQEKKLF
TRBD1	TRBJ2-5	TRBV3-1/TRBV3-2	ASSLPGQQETQY
TRBD1	TRBJ1-1	TRBV18	ASSPGQALRF
TRBD2	TRBJ2-3	TRBV7-2	ASRGRVPTDTQY
-	TRBJ2-7	TRBV6-1	ASSEAAGQLLKFATYEQY
-	TRBJ1-1	TRBV7-9	ASSLGGPSNTEAF
-	TRBJ1-5	TRBV19	ASSILGGYSNQPQH
-	TRBJ2-7	TRBV19	ASSTPNGRGGGPYEQY
-	TRBJ2-3	TRBV7-3	ASSLGRTVHLPGTDTQY
-	TRBJ2-1	TRBV5-8	ASSPSYNEQF
-	TRBJ1-2	TRBV30	AWEGGDGDYGYT
TRBD2	TRBJ2-3	TRBV6-2/TRBV6-3	ASSYPGLVRADTQY
-	TRBJ1-2	TRBV3-1/TRBV3-2	ASSGRGYGYT
TRBD1	TRBJ2-1	TRBV19	ASSMADRGGGYNEQF